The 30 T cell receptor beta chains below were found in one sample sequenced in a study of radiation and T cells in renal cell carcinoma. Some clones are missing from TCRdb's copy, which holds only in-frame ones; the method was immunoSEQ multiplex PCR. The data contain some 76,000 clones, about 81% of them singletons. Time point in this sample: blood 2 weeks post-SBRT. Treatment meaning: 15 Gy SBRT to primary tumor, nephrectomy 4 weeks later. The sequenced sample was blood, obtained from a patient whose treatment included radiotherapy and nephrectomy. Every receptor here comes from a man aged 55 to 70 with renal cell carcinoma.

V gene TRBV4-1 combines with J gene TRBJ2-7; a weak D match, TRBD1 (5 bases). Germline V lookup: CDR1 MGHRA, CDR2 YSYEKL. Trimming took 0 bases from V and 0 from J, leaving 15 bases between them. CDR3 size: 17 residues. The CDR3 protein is CASSQEPHGHGSYEQYF. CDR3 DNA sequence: TGCGCCAGCAGCCAAGAACCCCACGGACATGGCTCCTACGAGCAGTACTTC.

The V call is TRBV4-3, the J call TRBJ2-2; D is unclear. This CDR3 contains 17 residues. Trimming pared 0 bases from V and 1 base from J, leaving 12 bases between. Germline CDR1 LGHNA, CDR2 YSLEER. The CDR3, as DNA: TGCGCCAGCAGCCAAGATCTTGGTCGGCAGAACACCGGGGAGCTGTTTTTT. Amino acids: CASSQDLGRQNTGELFF.

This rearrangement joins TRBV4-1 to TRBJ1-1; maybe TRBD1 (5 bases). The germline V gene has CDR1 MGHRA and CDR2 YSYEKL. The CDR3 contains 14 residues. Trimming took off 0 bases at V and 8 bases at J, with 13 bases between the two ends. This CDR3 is CASSQDSQGREAFF. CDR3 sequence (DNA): TGCGCCAGCAGCCAAGATTCTCAGGGTCGCGAAGCTTTCTTT.

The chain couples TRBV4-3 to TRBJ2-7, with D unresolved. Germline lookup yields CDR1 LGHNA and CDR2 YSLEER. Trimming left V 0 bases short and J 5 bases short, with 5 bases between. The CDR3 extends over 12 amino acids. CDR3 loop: CASSQEGHEQYF. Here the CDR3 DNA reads TGCGCCAGCAGCCAAGAAGGACACGAGCAGTACTTC.

CDR3 sequence: CASSPGTVTYEQYF. Written as DNA, the CDR3 is TGCGCCAGCAGCCCGGGCACCGTCACCTACGAGCAGTACTTC. The chain has TRBV5-1 and TRBJ2-7; D is undetermined. V was shortened by 4 bases and J by 2 bases, with 13 bases between the two germline ends. Germline V CDR1 and CDR2: SGHRS, YFSETQ. The CDR3 has 14 amino acids.

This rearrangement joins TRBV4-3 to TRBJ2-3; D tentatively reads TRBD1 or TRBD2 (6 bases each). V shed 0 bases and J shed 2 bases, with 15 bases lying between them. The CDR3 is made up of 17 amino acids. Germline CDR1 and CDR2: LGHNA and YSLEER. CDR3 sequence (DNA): TGCGCCAGCAGCCAAGACCTGGGGGGCAGCTACACAGATACGCAGTATTTT. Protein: CASSQDLGGSYTDTQYF.

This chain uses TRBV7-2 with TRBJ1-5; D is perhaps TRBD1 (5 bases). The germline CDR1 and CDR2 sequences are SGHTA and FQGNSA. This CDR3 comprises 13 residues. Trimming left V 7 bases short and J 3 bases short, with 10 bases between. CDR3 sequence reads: CASTPGPNQPQHF. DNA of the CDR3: TGTGCCAGCACCCCGGGGCCCAATCAGCCCCAGCATTTT.

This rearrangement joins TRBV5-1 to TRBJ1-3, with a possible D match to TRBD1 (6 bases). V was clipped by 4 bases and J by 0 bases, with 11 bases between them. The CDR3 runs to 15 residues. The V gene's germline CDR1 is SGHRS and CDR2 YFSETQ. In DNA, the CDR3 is TGCGCCAGCAGCACGACAGGTTTCTCTGGAAACACCATATATTTT. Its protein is CASSTTGFSGNTIYF.

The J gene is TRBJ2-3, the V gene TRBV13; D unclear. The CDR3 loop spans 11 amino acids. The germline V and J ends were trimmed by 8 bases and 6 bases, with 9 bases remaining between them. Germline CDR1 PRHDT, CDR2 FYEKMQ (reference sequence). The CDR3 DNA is TGTGCCAGCTCCCTCGCGGATACGCAGTATTTT. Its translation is CASSLADTQYF.

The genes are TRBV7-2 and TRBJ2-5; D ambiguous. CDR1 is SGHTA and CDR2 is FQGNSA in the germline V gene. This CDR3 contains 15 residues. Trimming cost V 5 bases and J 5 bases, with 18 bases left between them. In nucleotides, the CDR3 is TGTGCCAGCAGCCCGAGGACCGCCGAGAGGGAGACCCAGTACTTC. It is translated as CASSPRTAERETQYF.

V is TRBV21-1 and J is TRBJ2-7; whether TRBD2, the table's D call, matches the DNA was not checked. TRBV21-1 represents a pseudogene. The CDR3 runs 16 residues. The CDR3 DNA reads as TGTGCCAGCAGGGAGGAGGGGCTAGCGGGGGACTACGAGCAGTACTTC. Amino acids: CASREEGLAGDYEQYF.

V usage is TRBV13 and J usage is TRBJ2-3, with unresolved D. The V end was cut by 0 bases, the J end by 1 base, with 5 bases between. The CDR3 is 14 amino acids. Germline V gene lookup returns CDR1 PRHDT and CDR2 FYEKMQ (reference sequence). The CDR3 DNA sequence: TGTGCCAGCAGCTTAGGGCTTCGCACAGATACGCAGTATTTT. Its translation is CASSLGLRTDTQYF.

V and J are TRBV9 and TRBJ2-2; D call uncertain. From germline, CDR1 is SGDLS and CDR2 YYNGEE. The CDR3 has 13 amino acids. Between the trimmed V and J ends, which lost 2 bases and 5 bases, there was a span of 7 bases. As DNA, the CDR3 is TGTGCCAGCAGCGTTCCAGGAACCGGGGAGCTGTTTTTT. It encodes CASSVPGTGELFF.

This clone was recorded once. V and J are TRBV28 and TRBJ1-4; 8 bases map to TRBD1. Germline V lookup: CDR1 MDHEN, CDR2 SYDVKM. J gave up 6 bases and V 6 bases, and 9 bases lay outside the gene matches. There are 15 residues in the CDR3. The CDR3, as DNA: TGTGCCAGCAGCCCTACAGGGGGGAGGGATGAAAAACTGTTTTTT. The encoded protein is CASSPTGGRDEKLFF.

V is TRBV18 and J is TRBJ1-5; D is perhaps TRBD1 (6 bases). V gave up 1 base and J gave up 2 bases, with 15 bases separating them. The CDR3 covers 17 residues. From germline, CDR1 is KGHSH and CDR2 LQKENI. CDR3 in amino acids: CASSPQATGKGNQPQHF. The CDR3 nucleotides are TGTGCCAGCTCACCACAAGCCACAGGGAAGGGCAATCAGCCCCAGCATTTT.

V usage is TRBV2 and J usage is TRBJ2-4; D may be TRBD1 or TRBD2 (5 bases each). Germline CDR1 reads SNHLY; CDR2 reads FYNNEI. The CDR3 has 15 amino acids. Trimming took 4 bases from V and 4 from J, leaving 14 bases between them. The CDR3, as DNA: TGTGCCAGCAGTGGCAGGGCCACGGGGAAAAACATTCAGTACTTC. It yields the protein CASSGRATGKNIQYF.

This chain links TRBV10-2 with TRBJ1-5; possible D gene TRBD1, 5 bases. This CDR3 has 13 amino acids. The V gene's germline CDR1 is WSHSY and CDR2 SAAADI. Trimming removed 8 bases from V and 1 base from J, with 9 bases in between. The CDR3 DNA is TGCGCCAGCGGGGCAGGCAGCAATCAGCCCCAGCATTTT. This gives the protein CASGAGSNQPQHF.

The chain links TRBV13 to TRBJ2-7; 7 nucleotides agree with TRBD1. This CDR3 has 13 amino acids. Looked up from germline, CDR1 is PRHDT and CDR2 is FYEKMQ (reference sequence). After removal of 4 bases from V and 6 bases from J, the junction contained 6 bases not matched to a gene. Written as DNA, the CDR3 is TGTGCCAGCAGCTCCCGGCCAGGGGGCGAGCAGTACTTC. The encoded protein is CASSSRPGGEQYF.

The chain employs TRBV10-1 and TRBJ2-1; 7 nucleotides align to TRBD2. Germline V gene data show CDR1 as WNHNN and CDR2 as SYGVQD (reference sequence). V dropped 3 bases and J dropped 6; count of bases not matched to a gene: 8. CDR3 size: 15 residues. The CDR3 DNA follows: TGCGCCAGCAGTGAAGTAAGCGGGACCCCCAATGAGCAGTTCTTC. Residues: CASSEVSGTPNEQFF.

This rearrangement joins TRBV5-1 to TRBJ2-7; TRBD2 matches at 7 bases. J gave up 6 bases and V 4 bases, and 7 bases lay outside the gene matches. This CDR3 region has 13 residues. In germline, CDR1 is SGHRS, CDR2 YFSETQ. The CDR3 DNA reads TGCGCCAGCAGCGGACTAGATCTGGGCGAGCAGTACTTC. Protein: CASSGLDLGEQYF.

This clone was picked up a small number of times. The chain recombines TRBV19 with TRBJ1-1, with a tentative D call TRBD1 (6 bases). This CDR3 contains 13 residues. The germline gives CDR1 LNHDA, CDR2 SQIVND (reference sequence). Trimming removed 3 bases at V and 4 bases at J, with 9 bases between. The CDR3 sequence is CASSIQGGTEAFF. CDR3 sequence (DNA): TGTGCCAGTAGTATCCAAGGGGGCACTGAAGCTTTCTTT.

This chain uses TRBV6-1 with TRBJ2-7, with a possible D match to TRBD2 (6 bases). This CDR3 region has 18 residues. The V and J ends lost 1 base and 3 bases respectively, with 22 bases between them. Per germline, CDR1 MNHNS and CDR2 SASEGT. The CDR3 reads CASSEVPPGVAAGYEQYF. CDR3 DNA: TGTGCCAGCAGTGAAGTCCCCCCCGGTGTAGCAGCGGGCTACGAGCAGTACTTC.

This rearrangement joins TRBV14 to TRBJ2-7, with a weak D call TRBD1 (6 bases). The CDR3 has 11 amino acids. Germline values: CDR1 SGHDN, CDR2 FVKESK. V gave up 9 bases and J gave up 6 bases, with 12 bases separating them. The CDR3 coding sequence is TGTGCCAGACGTCAGGGGTGCGAGCAGTACTTC. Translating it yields CARRQGCEQYF.

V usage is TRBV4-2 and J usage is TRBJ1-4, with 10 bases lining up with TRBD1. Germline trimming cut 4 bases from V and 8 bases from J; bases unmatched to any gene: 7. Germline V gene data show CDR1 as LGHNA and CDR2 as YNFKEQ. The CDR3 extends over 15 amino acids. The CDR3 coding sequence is TGTGCCAGCAGCCCCAGGGACAGGGGATACGAAAAACTGTTTTTT. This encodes CASSPRDRGYEKLFF.

DNA of the CDR3: TGTGCCAGCAGTTACCAACAGGGGGACTACGAGCAGTACTTC. It yields the protein CASSYQQGDYEQYF. The genes are TRBV6-5 and TRBJ2-7; 8 positions agree with TRBD1. With 2 bases clipped from V and 3 bases from J, the junction kept 3 bases outside the gene matches. The CDR3 is 14 residues long. Germline loops: CDR1 MNHEY, CDR2 SVGAGI.

The CDR3 here is CASRMNNEQFF. The CDR3 DNA reads TGTGCCAGCAGAATGAATAATGAGCAGTTCTTC. This chain links TRBV7-3 with TRBJ2-1, with D hard to call. V gave up 6 bases and J gave up 7 bases, with 7 bases separating them. Germline CDR1 SGHTA, CDR2 FQGTGA. This CDR3 is 11 amino acids long.

In DNA form, the CDR3 reads TGTGCCAGCAGCACCCATAGCGGGAGGACCGGCGAGCAGTACTTC. It yields the protein CASSTHSGRTGEQYF. The chain uses TRBV7-2 and TRBJ2-7; 10 positions match TRBD2. Germline V gene sequence: CDR1 SGHTA, CDR2 FQGNSA. CDR3 size: 15 residues. The ends lost 5 bases at V and 6 bases at J; junction bases unmatched: 10.

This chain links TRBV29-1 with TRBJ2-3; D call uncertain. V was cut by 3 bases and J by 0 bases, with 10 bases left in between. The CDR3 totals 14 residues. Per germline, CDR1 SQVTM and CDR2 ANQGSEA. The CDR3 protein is CSVEVAGSTDTQYF. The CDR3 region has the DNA TGCAGCGTTGAGGTCGCCGGGAGCACAGATACGCAGTATTTT.

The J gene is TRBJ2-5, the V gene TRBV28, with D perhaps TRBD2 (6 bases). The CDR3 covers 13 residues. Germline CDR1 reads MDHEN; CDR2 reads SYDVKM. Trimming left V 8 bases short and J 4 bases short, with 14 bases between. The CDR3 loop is CASQGGAPETQYF. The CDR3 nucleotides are TGTGCCAGCCAGGGCGGGGCCCCAGAGACCCAGTACTTC.

The CDR3 protein is CASSLTPGQQETQYF. CDR3 sequence (DNA): TGCGCCAGCAGCTTAACCCCCGGACAGCAAGAGACCCAGTACTTC. The chain is built from TRBV5-1 and TRBJ2-5; maybe TRBD1 (6 bases). In germline, CDR1 is SGHRS, CDR2 YFSETQ. CDR3 length: 15 residues. Trimming stripped 2 bases from V and 2 bases from J, with 13 bases between. Looking up the rest from reference TRBV5-1 and TRBJ2-5 gives the full variable domain: KAGVTQTPRYLIKTRGQQVTLSCSPISGHRSVSWYQQTPGQGLQFLFEYFSETQRNKGNFPGRFSGRQFSNSRSEMNVSTLELGDSALYLCASSLTPGQQETQYFGPGTRLLVL.